This T cell receptor beta chain was documented in a study of OX40 agonist ivuxolimab in advanced cancers. Method: immunoSEQ multiplex PCR; TCRdb's copy keeps in-frame clones and lacks some. This sample carries tens of thousands of clones, over 70% of them seen once, and the ten largest clones take 5.5%. The CDR3 is made up of 17 amino acids. Germline-derived CDR1 and CDR2 are MNHNS and SASEGT. V was clipped by 3 bases and J by 0 bases; unmatched bases: 7. Details on this clone: Its antigen is still unknown.

Study results and caveats: Relative to CD4+, CD8+ T cells held more expanded clones on average. Some patients who did not respond also had low normalized T-cell clonal expansion.

The input for sequencing was CD4+ or CD8+ T cells sorted from blood, taken in a trial of the OX40 agonist ivuxolimab. The sequence came from an adult with an advanced solid tumor such as melanoma, head and neck, liver or kidney cancer. The chain employs TRBV6-1 and TRBJ1-4; 7 positions match TRBD1. CDR3 DNA sequence: TGTGCCAGCAGTGACTATGGCAGGGGGTCAACTAATGAAAAACTGTTTTTT. It is translated as CASSDYGRGSTNEKLFF.